The source of this T cell receptor (beta chain) is a study of metastatic and nonmetastatic thyroid tumors. Background on the study: Repertoires from malignant and benign thyroid patients were compared across blood and tumor or nodule tissue. Regarding the study as a whole: According to reports, the diversity of TCR beta was significantly higher in malignant thyroid tumors than in benign nodules, and this held in both blood and tumor samples.

The CDR3 sequence is 18 residues long. CDR1 is DFQATT and CDR2 is SNEGSKA in the germline V gene (reference sequence). V lost 0 bases and J lost 4; bases outside the gene matches: 14. In the original analysis: Built for papillary thyroid cancer, a distant-metastasis classifier drew on CDR3 differences across clinicopathological groups. Via MiXCR, TCRdb re-called the PCR reads. TCRdb assigned the V and J calls; the authors' analysis was not used. The table has under 45,000 clones, around 16% seen once. This clone has just a few counts. Its target is not known. No treatment had been given to any patient before thyroid surgery.

The sequence was obtained from a female donor with papillary thyroid cancer or a benign thyroid nodule (not recorded which). Some clones in this sample may be carry-over from other donors' samples. The chain employs TRBV20-1 and TRBJ2-3, with TRBD2 identical over 9 bases. Sequenced material: tumor tissue. DNA for the CDR3: TGCAGTGCTAGAGATCTAGGTAGGGTAGCGGGAGCGGCAGATACGCAGTATTTT. Translation gives CSARDLGRVAGAADTQYF.